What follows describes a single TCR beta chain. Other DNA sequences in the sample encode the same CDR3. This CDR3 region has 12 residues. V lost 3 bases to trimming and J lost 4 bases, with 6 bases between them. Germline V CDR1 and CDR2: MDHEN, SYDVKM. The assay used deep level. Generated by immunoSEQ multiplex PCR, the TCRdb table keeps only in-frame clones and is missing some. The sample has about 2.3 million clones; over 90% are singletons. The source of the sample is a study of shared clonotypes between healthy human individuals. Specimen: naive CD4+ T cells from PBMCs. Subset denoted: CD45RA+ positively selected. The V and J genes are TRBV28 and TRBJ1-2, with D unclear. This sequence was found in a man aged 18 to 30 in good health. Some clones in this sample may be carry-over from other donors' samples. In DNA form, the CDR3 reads TGTGCCAGCAGTTTCGGCAGCTATGGCTACACCTTC. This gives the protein CASSFGSYGYTF.